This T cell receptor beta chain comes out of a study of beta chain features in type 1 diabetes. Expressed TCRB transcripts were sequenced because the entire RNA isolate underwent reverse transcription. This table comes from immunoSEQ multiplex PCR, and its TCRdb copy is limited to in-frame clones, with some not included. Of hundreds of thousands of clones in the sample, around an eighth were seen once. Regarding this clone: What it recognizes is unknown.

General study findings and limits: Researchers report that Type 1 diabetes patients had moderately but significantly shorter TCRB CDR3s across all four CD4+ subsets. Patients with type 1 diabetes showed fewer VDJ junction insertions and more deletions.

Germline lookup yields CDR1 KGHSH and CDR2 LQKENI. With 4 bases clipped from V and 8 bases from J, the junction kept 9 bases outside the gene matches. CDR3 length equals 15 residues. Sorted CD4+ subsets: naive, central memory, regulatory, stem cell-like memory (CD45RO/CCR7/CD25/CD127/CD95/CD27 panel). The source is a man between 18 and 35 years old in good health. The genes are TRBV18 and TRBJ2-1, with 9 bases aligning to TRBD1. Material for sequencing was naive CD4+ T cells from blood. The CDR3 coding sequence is TGTGCCAGCTCACAGAAATGGACAGGGGTGCATGAGCAGTTCTTC. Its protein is CASSQKWTGVHEQFF.